The 21 T cell receptor beta chains reported below all come from one sample, sequenced in a study of neurological immune-mediated disorders (dated by TCRdb to between 2018 and 2021). Preparation of the library involved 5' RACE. TCRdb records Illumina HiSeq 2500 as the sequencer. TCRdb reprocessing: public reads trimmed at Q25 with fastp, clones called with MiXCR, in-frame beta chains kept. Each CDR3 protein appears once, grouped with its most common genes and DNA. Present in this sample are some 68,000 distinct CDR3 sequences, about 13% of which were seen just once. 4.6% of the sample rests with the top ten. Reading the label with the study, this specimen's time point is: longitudinal time-point 1 (baseline). Sequencing was carried out using PBMCs. These receptors were taken from a female donor with HTLV-1-associated myelopathy (HAM/TSP).

The chain employs TRBV3-1 and TRBJ2-1, with 11 bases aligning to TRBD2. Germline CDR1 and CDR2: LGHDT and YNNKEL (reference sequence). After removal of 0 bases from V and 10 bases from J, the junction contained 8 bases not matched to a gene. The CDR3 consists of 16 residues. The CDR3 protein is CASSQDLAGGPDEQFF. Written as DNA, the CDR3 is TGTGCCAGCAGCCAAGATCTAGCGGGGGGCCCAGACGAGCAGTTCTTC.

This clonotype was recorded at least ten times. The chain carries TRBV5-6 and TRBJ2-1; D call uncertain. V lost 3 bases, J lost 5 bases, and 6 bases lay in between. CDR1 and CDR2 from the germline V gene are SGHDT and YYEEEE. CDR3 length: 12 residues. CDR3 region: CASSYPNNEQFF. In nucleotides, the CDR3 is TGTGCCAGCAGCTACCCTAACAATGAGCAGTTCTTC.

As to this clonotype: A much larger clone is a single base away; this may be a read error. As DNA, the CDR3 is TGTGCCAGCAGACTGTCAGGGGGAACCGGGGAGCGGTTTTTT. Translating gives CASRLSGGTGERFF. The chain carries TRBV14 and TRBJ2-2; the match to TRBD1 covers 7 bases. Germline V gene data show CDR1 as SGHDN and CDR2 as FVKESK. This CDR3 comprises 14 residues.

This clonotype was observed many times. J is TRBJ2-4 and V is TRBV12-5; D might be TRBD2 (5 bases). Germline V gives CDR1 LGHNT, CDR2 FRNRAP. The CDR3 totals 12 residues. Trimming shortened V by 7 bases and J by 9 bases, and 13 bases separated the two germline ends. CDR3 sequence: CASAYEGVIQYF. The CDR3 region has the DNA TGTGCTAGTGCCTACGAGGGAGTCATTCAGTACTTC.

The table lists this clonotype with many counts. The CDR3 sequence is CASSQGTSNQPQHF. The CDR3 bases are TGTGCCAGCAGCCAAGGCACTAGCAATCAGCCCCAGCATTTT. The J gene is TRBJ1-5, the V gene TRBV3-1; D gene unclear. Deletions cut 1 base from V and 0 bases from J, with 4 bases between. Per germline, CDR1 LGHDT and CDR2 YNNKEL (reference sequence). The CDR3 runs to 14 residues.

This clonotype was counted ten times or more. The chain is built from TRBV20-1 and TRBJ2-2; TRBD2 matches 12 bases. Germline trimming cut 6 bases from V and 5 bases from J; bases unmatched to any gene: 7. Germline lookup yields CDR1 DFQATT and CDR2 SNEGSKA (reference sequence). The CDR3 is 15 amino acids. DNA of the CDR3: TGCAGTGCCCCTAGCGGGGGGGCGGGGACCGGGGAGCTGTTTTTT. It specifies CSAPSGGAGTGELFF.

V is TRBV27 and J is TRBJ2-3; D is perhaps TRBD1 or TRBD2 (6 bases each). This CDR3 has 14 amino acids. Per the germline V gene, CDR1 is MNHEY and CDR2 is SMNVEV (reference sequence). V shed 2 bases and J shed 5 bases, with 11 bases lying between them. The CDR3 DNA reads TGTGCCAGCAGTTTACCCGGGGGCATAGATACGCAGTATTTT. Translation gives CASSLPGGIDTQYF.

Relative to its sample, this clonotype is medium-sized. The V call is TRBV5-1, the J call TRBJ1-5; possibly TRBD1 for D (5 bases). The CDR3 extends over 15 amino acids. Trimming removed 1 base from V and 0 bases from J, with 8 bases in between. Germline-derived CDR1 and CDR2 are SGHRS and YFSETQ. The CDR3 reads CASSLLGDSNQPQHF. CDR3 bases: TGCGCCAGCAGCTTGCTAGGGGATAGCAATCAGCCCCAGCATTTT.

This clonotype was counted ten times or more. V is TRBV5-6 and J is TRBJ2-1, with a weak D call TRBD1 (5 bases). CDR3 size: 13 residues. CDR1 is SGHDT and CDR2 is YYEEEE in the germline V gene. The V and J ends lost 4 bases and 7 bases respectively, with 12 bases between them. Written as DNA, the CDR3 is TGTGCCAGCAGCGCAGACAGTCCGAATGAGCAGTTCTTC. Translating it yields CASSADSPNEQFF. The full variable domain, its missing parts supplied by reference TRBV5-6 and TRBJ2-1, is DAGVTQSPTHLIKTRGQQVTLRCSPKSGHDTVSWYQQALGQGPQFIFQYYEEEERQRGNFPDRFSGHQFPNYSSELNVNALLLGDSALYLCASSADSPNEQFFGPGTRLTVL.

This clonotype was counted many times. This chain connects TRBV27 to TRBJ2-1; 15 bases line up with TRBD2. The J segment lost 7 bases and the V segment lost 7 bases, leaving 2 bases of the junction unmatched. Germline V gene sequence: CDR1 MNHEY, CDR2 SMNVEV (reference sequence). CDR3 length equals 14 residues. Here the CDR3 DNA reads TGTGCCAGCATAGGACTAGCGGGGGGGAATGAGCAGTTCTTC. Translation: CASIGLAGGNEQFF.

This clonotype was recorded at least ten times. The chain couples TRBV28 to TRBJ2-1; 8 positions match TRBD2. The CDR3 totals 15 residues. CDR1 and CDR2 (germline): MDHEN, SYDVKM. Losses at the gene ends were 5 bases for V and 0 bases for J; bases not matched to a gene: 3. CDR3 residues: CASSESGGSYNEQFF. DNA of the CDR3: TGTGCCAGCAGTGAGAGCGGGGGCTCCTACAATGAGCAGTTCTTC.

The sample holds a few counts of this clonotype. The chain joins TRBV5-5 to TRBJ2-7, with 7 positions matching TRBD1. The CDR3 totals 15 residues. Trimming removed 4 bases from V and 2 bases from J; junction bases left unmatched: 9. From germline, CDR1 is SGHKS and CDR2 YYEKEE (reference sequence). The CDR3 coding sequence is TGTGCCAGCAGCCGACAGGGTCCGAATCCCTACGAGCAGTACTTC. Amino acid sequence: CASSRQGPNPYEQYF.

This clonotype came up a few times. The V and J genes are TRBV29-1 and TRBJ2-3; D is ambiguous. The CDR3 has 10 residues. The V and J ends lost 5 bases and 4 bases respectively, with 4 bases between them. Germline CDR1 is SQVTM and CDR2 is ANQGSEA. CDR3 DNA sequence: TGCAGCGTTCGGTCAGATACGCAGTATTTT. Its translation is CSVRSDTQYF.

The chain couples TRBV7-6 to TRBJ2-3; 10 positions agree with TRBD2. V shed 2 bases, J shed 1 base, and the junction held 6 bases outside the gene matches. CDR3 length: 17 residues. Germline CDR1 is SGHVS and CDR2 is FNYEAQ. The CDR3 protein is CASSLIPSGGGTDTQYF. CDR3 DNA: TGTGCCAGCAGCTTAATTCCAAGCGGGGGGGGCACAGATACGCAGTATTTT. The entire variable domain, with the rest obtained from reference TRBV7-6 and TRBJ2-3, is as follows: GAGVSQSPRYKVTKRGQDVALRCDPISGHVSLYWYRQALGQGPEFLTYFNYEAQQDKSGLPNDRFSAERPEGSISTLTIQRTEQRDSAMYRCASSLIPSGGGTDTQYFGPGTRLTVL.

This clonotype was recorded many times. This chain connects TRBV5-1 to TRBJ2-2; no clear D. Trimming shortened V by 3 bases and J by 0 bases, and 9 bases separated the two germline ends. CDR1 is SGHRS, CDR2 YFSETQ, per germline. CDR3 length equals 15 residues. Here the CDR3 DNA reads TGCGCCAGCAGCTCGGAGAGGCCGAACACCGGGGAGCTGTTTTTT. Amino acid sequence: CASSSERPNTGELFF. The full variable domain, in which reference TRBV5-1 and TRBJ2-2 provide the parts outside the CDR3, is KAGVTQTPRYLIKTRGQQVTLSCSPISGHRSVSWYQQTPGQGLQFLFEYFSETQRNKGNFPGRFSGRQFSNSRSEMNVSTLELGDSALYLCASSSERPNTGELFFGEGSRLTVL.

There are many counts of this clonotype. This chain uses TRBV3-1 with TRBJ2-1; D is perhaps TRBD1 or TRBD2 (5 bases each). The CDR3 covers 17 residues. V was shortened by 1 base and J by 4 bases, with 17 bases between the two germline ends. CDR1 is LGHDT, CDR2 YNNKEL, per germline (reference sequence). Written as DNA, the CDR3 is TGTGCCAGCAGCCAAGTCGGGGCGGAACTATTATACAATGAGCAGTTCTTC. The encoded protein is CASSQVGAELLYNEQFF.

This clonotype was detected ten times or more. The V and J genes are TRBV4-1 and TRBJ2-1, with D maybe TRBD2 (7 bases). Germline loops: CDR1 MGHRA, CDR2 YSYEKL. The length of the CDR3 is 17 residues. The V end was cut by 6 bases, the J end by 8 bases, with 26 bases between. CDR3 in amino acids: CASSLENRALGGDEQFF. The CDR3 DNA is TGCGCCAGCAGTCTAGAAAACAGGGCGCTGGGGGGGGATGAGCAGTTCTTC.

This clonotype was detected a few times. The rearrangement uses TRBV4-1 and TRBJ1-2; D is perhaps TRBD1 (5 bases). Trimming removed 1 base from V and 6 bases from J, with 15 bases in between. The CDR3 runs 15 residues. Germline loops: CDR1 MGHRA, CDR2 YSYEKL. As DNA, the CDR3 is TGCGCCAGCAGCCAAGCCGAGGGGTTTCTGGATGGCTACACCTTC. It translates to CASSQAEGFLDGYTF.

Notes on this clonotype: A much larger clone differs by one base, so this may be a read error. V usage is TRBV10-3 and J usage is TRBJ2-4; 9 nucleotides align to TRBD1. CDR3 length: 15 residues. CDR1 ENHRY and CDR2 SYGVKD come from the germline V gene. CDR3 nucleotides: TGTGCCATCAGGGAGTTGGACAGGGGACAAAACATTCAGTACTTC. Translation gives CAIRELDRGQNIQYF.

In its sample, this clonotype was seen many times. The chain combines TRBV5-1 with TRBJ1-1, with a weak D call TRBD1 (6 bases). In germline, CDR1 is SGHRS, CDR2 YFSETQ. With 4 bases removed from V and 7 bases from J, the gap between germline ends came to 11 bases. The CDR3 is 12 residues long. The CDR3, as DNA: TGCGCCAGCAGCCCAACCAGGGGTGAAGCTTTCTTT. This translates into CASSPTRGEAFF.

This clonotype was seen repeatedly, ten times or more. The chain carries TRBV20-1 and TRBJ2-3; D uncertain. Trimming stripped 0 bases from V and 2 bases from J, with 9 bases between. There are 14 residues in the CDR3. CDR1 and CDR2 from the germline V gene are DFQATT and SNEGSKA (reference sequence). CDR3 sequence reads: CSARDPGSTDTQYF. The CDR3 coding sequence is TGCAGTGCTAGAGATCCCGGCTCCACAGATACGCAGTATTTT.